What follows describes a single TCR beta chain. As processed by the authors: By means of reference gene primer amplification, nucleated cell counts were estimated. Repertoires were generated with immunoSEQ multiplex PCR, while TCRdb's copy carries only in-frame clones and drops some. The V and J calls and the clone size are those of that table, but D and trimming were determined from the DNA. The data contain 60,000 to 75,000 clones, 70% to 90% of them singletons. Germline V lookup: CDR1 SGHVS, CDR2 FQNEAQ. This CDR3 has 16 amino acids. Unmatched junction bases numbered 5, after V lost 1 base and J lost 0 bases. The sample originates from a study of blood T cell repertoires in COVID-19. Overall study: Collection of acute and convalescent COVID-19 samples took place in the United States, Italy and Spain. In each case, the material was cDNA or gDNA derived from T cells, B-cell-depleted T cells, or PBMCs.

This rearrangement joins TRBV7-8 to TRBJ1-2; TRBD1 matches 7 bases. The receptor was derived from a man younger than 45 with acute or convalescent COVID-19. Specimen: peripheral blood. As DNA, the CDR3 is TGTGCCAGCAGCTTAGTACAGGGGATATCTAACTATGGCTACACCTTC. The encoded protein is CASSLVQGISNYGYTF.